The T cell receptor (beta chain) described here comes from a study of cytomegalovirus exposure and HLA in healthy donors. Both 60 Vbeta primers and 13 Jbeta primers went into the PCR. Measured with immunoSEQ multiplex PCR; TCRdb has only the in-frame clones, and not every one. The repertoire holds tens of thousands of clones, 70% to 85% seen once, with about 3.1% in the top ten. V was cut by 2 bases and J by 7 bases, with 18 bases left in between. The CDR3 has 15 amino acids. Per germline, CDR1 KGHSH and CDR2 LQKENI. The clonotype comes from a man aged 45-65 years in good health and CMV-seronegative. The specimen sequenced was PBMCs. The chain has TRBV18 and TRBJ2-7; D perhaps matches TRBD2 (6 bases). The DNA of the CDR3 is TGTGCCAGCTCACCAGTCCTAGGCGGGGCGGGGGAGCAGTACTTC. It encodes CASSPVLGGAGEQYF.